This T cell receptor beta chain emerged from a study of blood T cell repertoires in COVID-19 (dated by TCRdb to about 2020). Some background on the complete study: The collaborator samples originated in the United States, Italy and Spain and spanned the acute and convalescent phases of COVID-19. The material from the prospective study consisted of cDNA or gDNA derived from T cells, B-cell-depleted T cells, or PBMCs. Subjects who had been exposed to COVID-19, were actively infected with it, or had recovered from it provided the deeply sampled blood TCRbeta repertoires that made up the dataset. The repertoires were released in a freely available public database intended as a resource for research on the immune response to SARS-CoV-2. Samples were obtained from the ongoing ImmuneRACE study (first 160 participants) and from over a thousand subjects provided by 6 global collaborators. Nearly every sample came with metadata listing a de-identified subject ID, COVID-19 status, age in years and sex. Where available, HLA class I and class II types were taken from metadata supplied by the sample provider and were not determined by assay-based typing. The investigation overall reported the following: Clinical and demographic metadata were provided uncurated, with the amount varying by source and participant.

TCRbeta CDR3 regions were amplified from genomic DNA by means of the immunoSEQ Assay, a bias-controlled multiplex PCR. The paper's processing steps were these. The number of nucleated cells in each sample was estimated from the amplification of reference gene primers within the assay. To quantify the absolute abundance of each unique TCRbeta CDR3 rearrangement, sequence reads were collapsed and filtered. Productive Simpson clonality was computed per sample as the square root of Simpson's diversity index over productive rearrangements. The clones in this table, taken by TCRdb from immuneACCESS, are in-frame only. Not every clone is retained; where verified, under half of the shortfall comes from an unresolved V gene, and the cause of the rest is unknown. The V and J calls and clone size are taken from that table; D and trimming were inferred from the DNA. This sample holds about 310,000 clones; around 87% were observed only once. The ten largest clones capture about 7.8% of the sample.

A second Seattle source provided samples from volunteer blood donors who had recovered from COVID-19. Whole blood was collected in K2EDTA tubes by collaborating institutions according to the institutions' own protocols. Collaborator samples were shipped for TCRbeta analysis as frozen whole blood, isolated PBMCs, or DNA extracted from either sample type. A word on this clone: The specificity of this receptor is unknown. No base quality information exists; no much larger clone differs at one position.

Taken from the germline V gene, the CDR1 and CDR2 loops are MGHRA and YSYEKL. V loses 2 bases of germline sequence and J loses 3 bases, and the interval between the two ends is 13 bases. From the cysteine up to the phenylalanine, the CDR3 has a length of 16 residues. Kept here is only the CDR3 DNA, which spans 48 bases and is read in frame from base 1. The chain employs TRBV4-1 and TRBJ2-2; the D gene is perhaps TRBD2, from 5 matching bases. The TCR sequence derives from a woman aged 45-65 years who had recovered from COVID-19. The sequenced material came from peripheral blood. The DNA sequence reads TGCGCCAGCAGCCAACCACCGGGATCCTACACCGGGGAGCTGTTTTTT. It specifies CASSQPPGSYTGELFF.